This TCR beta chain appears in the sequencing data of a study of CD8 T cells in ankylosing spondylitis. V was pared by 6 bases and J by 10 bases, with 16 bases of the junction left unmatched. The CDR3 has 17 amino acids. CDR1 and CDR2 from the germline V gene are SNHLY and FYNNEI. A remark on this clonotype: The antigen is unknown.

Study-level results: Existing reports had already noted some motif variants in reactive arthritis synovial fluid and blood. Blood of patients with ankylosing spondylitis appeared to be characterized by a TCR beta motif of several highly homologous variants.

MiXCR was run by TCRdb on the 5' RACE reads, yielding one entry per CDR3 protein. The table shows almost 400,000 distinct CDR3 sequences, with under 25% occurring only once. V usage is TRBV2 and J usage is TRBJ2-1; 12 nucleotides agree with TRBD2. The sequence was obtained from a male donor with ankylosing spondylitis. The specimen was blood, either unsorted or a sorted T cell fraction (not recorded which). CDR3 protein: CASSVLTPSGRAREQFF. For the CDR3, the DNA is TGTGCCAGCAGCGTATTAACTCCTAGCGGGAGGGCCCGCGAGCAGTTCTTC. Based on the CDR3 plus reference TRBV2 and TRBJ2-1, the full variable domain is EPEVTQTPSHQVTQMGQEVILRCVPISNHLYFYWYRQILGQKVEFLVSFYNNEISEKSEIFDDQFSVERPDGSNFTLKIRSTKLEDSAMYFCASSVLTPSGRAREQFFGPGTRLTVL.